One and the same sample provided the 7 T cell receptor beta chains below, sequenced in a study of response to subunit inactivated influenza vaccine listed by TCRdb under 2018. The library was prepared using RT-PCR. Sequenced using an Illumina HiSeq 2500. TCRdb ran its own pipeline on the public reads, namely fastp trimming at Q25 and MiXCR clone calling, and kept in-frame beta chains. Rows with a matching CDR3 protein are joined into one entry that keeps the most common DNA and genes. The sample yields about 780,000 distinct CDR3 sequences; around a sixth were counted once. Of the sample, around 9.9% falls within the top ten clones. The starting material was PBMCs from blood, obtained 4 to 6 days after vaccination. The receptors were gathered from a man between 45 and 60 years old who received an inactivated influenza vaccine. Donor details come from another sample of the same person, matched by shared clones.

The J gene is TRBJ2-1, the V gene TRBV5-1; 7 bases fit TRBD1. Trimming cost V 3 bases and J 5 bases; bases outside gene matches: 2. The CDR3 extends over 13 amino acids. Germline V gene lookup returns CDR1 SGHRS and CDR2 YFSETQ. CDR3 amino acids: CASSSQGDNEQFF. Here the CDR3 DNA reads TGCGCCAGCAGCTCCCAGGGGGACAATGAGCAGTTCTTC. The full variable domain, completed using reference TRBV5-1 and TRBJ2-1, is KAGVTQTPRYLIKTRGQQVTLSCSPISGHRSVSWYQQTPGQGLQFLFEYFSETQRNKGNFPGRFSGRQFSNSRSEMNVSTLELGDSALYLCASSSQGDNEQFFGPGTRLTVL.

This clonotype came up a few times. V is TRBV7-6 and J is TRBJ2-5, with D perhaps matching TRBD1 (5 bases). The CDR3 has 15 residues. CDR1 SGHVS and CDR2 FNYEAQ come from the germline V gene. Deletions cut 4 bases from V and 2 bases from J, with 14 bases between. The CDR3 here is CASSWYPQGQETQYF. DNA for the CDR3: TGTGCCAGCAGCTGGTACCCGCAGGGACAAGAGACCCAGTACTTC.

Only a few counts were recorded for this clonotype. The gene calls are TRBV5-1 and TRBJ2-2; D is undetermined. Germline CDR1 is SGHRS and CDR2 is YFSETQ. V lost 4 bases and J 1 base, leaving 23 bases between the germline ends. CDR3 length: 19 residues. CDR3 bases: TGCGCCAGCAGCCCGGCGGCTGGGATCCAAAAAAGGAACACCGGGGAGCTGTTTTTT. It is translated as CASSPAAGIQKRNTGELFF.

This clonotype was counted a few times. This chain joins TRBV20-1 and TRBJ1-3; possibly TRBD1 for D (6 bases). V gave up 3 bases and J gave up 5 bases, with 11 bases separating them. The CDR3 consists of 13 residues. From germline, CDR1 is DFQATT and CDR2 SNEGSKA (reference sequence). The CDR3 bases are TGCAGTGCTAGCAGGGACACTAGAAACACCATATATTTT. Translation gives CSASRDTRNTIYF.

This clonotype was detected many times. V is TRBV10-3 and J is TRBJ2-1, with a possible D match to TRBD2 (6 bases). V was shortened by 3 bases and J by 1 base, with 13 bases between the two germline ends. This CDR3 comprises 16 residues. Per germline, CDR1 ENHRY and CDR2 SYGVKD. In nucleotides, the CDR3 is TGTGCCATCAGTGAAGGGGACTCGCCTTCCTACAATGAGCAGTTCTTC. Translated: CAISEGDSPSYNEQFF.

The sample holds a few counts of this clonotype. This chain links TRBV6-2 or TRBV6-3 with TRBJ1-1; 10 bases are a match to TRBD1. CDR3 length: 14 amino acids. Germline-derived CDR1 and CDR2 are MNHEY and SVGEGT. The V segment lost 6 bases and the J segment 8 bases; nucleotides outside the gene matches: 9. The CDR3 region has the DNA TGTGCCAGCAGCACCGGGACAGGGGCCCTCGAAGCTTTCTTT. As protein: CASSTGTGALEAFF.

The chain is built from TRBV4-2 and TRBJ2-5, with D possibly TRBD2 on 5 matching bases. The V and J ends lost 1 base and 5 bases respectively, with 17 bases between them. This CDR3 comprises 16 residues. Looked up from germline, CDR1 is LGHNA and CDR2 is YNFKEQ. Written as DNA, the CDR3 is TGTGCCAGCAGCCAAGCTGAGTCAGGCGGGTCGGAGACCCAGTACTTC. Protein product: CASSQAESGGSETQYF.